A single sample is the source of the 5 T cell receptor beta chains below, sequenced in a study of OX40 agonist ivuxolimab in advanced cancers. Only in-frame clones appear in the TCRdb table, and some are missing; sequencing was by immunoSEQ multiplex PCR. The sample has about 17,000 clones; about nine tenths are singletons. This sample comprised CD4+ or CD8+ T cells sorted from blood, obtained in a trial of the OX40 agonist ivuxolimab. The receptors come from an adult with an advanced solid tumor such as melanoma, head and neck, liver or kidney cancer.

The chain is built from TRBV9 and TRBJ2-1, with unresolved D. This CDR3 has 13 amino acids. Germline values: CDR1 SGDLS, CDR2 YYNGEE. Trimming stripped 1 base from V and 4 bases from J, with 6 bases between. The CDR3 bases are TGTGCCAGCAGCGTATTGGAATACAATGAGCAGTTCTTC. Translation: CASSVLEYNEQFF.

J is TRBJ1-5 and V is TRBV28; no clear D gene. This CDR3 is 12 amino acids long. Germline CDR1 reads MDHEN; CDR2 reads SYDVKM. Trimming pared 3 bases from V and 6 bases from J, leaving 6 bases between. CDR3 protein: CASSLLPQPQHF. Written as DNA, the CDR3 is TGTGCCAGCAGTTTGCTTCCTCAGCCCCAGCATTTT.

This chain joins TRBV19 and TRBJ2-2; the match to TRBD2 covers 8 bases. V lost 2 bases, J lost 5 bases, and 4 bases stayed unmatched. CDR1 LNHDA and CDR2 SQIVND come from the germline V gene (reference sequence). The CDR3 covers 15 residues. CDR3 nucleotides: TGTGCCAGTAGTATAACGGGAGGGCCGACCGGGGAGCTGTTTTTT. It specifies CASSITGGPTGELFF.

CDR3 DNA sequence: TGTGCCAGCAGCGCCGGGACGAGGTTCTATGGCTACACCTTC. Translated, it gives CASSAGTRFYGYTF. The chain carries TRBV7-8 and TRBJ1-2; possible D gene TRBD1, 5 bases. This CDR3 is 14 amino acids long. V lost 5 bases and J lost 4, with 14 bases in between. CDR1 and CDR2 (germline): SGHVS, FQNEAQ.

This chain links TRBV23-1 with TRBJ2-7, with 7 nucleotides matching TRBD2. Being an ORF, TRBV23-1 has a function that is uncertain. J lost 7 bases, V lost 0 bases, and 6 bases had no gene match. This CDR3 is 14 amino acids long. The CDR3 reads CASSQSPRREEQYF. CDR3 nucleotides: TGCGCCAGCAGTCAATCCCCTAGGCGGGAGGAGCAGTACTTC.